This T cell receptor beta chain derives from a study of control samples from healthy donors and cancer patients. Some clones are missing from TCRdb's copy, which holds only in-frame ones; the method was immunoSEQ multiplex PCR. The table includes approximately 140,000 clones, approximately 94% detected once. This CDR3 is built from 12 residues. Germline V gene data show CDR1 as ENHRY and CDR2 as SYGVKD. Deletions cut 10 bases from V and 8 bases from J, with 15 bases between. The V call is TRBV10-3, the J call TRBJ2-1; D gene uncertain. This clonotype was obtained from a man aged 18 to 30 in good health. The sequenced sample was blood. CDR3: CASGRALDEQFF. The CDR3 nucleotides are TGTGCCAGCGGACGCGCACTCGATGAGCAGTTCTTC.